Following are 3 T cell receptor beta chains from one sample sequenced in a study of cytomegalovirus exposure and HLA in healthy donors. Some clones are missing from TCRdb's copy, which holds only in-frame ones; the method was immunoSEQ multiplex PCR. This sample has around 86,000 clones, with approximately 93% found just once. The sample was PBMCs. These receptors all stem from a woman aged 30 to 39 in good health and CMV-seropositive.

In this sample, this clone turned up a few times. The chain carries TRBV6-5 and TRBJ1-1; D ambiguous. The CDR3 is made up of 13 amino acids. Trimming stripped 2 bases from V and 1 base from J, with 5 bases between. The V gene's germline CDR1 is MNHEY and CDR2 SVGAGI. The CDR3 sequence is CASSYGGNTEAFF. CDR3 DNA: TGTGCCAGCAGTTACGGAGGGAACACTGAAGCTTTCTTT.

This rearrangement joins TRBV19 to TRBJ2-1, with 11 positions matching TRBD2. The germline gives CDR1 LNHDA, CDR2 SQIVND (reference sequence). The length of the CDR3 is 15 residues. Germline trimming cut 3 bases from V and 8 bases from J; bases unmatched to any gene: 6. The CDR3 spells CASSMTSGINYEQFF. The CDR3 DNA reads TGTGCCAGTAGTATGACTAGCGGGATAAATTATGAGCAGTTCTTC. Variable domain in full (rest from reference TRBV19 and TRBJ2-1): DGGITQSPKYLFRKEGQNVTLSCEQNLNHDAMYWYRQDPGQGLRLIYYSQIVNDFQKGDIAEGYSVSREKKESFPLTVTSAQKNPTAFYLCASSMTSGINYEQFFGPGTRLTVL.

This rearrangement joins TRBV5-1 to TRBJ1-2, with 7 bases aligning to TRBD1. The V segment lost 4 bases and the J segment 8 bases; nucleotides outside the gene matches: 14. There are 15 residues in the CDR3. The germline CDR1 and CDR2 sequences are SGHRS and YFSETQ. The CDR3 coding sequence is TGCGCCAGCAGCCCCGGTAGGACAGGTCAGGAGGGCTACACCTTC. Translated, it gives CASSPGRTGQEGYTF.